These T cell receptor beta chains were read from a single sample in a study of glioma-infiltrating T cells after dendritic cell vaccination. Clones were read by immunoSEQ multiplex PCR, and TCRdb kept only the in-frame ones, dropping some. The sample shows approximately 100,000 clones, around 81% of them seen only once. The specimen was blood, collected before dendritic cell vaccination. These receptors all stem from a human donor with glioblastoma. CDR3s include the opening cysteine and the closing phenylalanine or tryptophan. D genes are given only for firm matches. Clone sizes are given selectively: once, few, many, or a class where the clone is expanded.

>NA|NA|TRBJ1-2|TRBV28
CASSLRRAWKGGYTF
TGTGCCAGCAGTTTGAGGAGGGCGTGGAAGGGTGGCTACACCTTC
>NA|TRBD1|TRBJ2-1|TRBV27
CASSTIQGVNPSSYNEQFF
TGTGCCAGCAGTACGATACAGGGGGTCAATCCGAGCTCCTACAATGAGCAGTTCTTC
>once|TRBD1|TRBJ1-3|TRBV7-9
CGTGTGNTIYF
TGTGGGACAGGGACTGGAAACACCATATATTTT
>NA|TRBD2|TRBJ2-3|TRBV7-3
CASSPGLAVTDTQYF
TGTGCCAGCAGCCCAGGACTAGCGGTAACAGATACGCAGTATTTT
>NA|NA|TRBJ1-6|TRBV5-1
CASSLAAPEAISPLHF
TGCGCCAGCAGCTTGGCTGCGCCCGAGGCAATTTCACCCCTCCACTTT
>NA|NA|TRBJ2-2|TRBV4-3
CASSQDPSANTGELFF
TGCGCCAGCAGCCAAGACCCCTCCGCGAACACCGGGGAGCTGTTTTTT
>NA|TRBD1|TRBJ1-2|TRBV6-5
CASTLGTAYGYTF
TGTGCCAGCACCCTCGGGACAGCCTATGGCTACACCTTC
>NA|NA|TRBJ2-1|TRBV10-1
CASSEFGQFHEQFF
TGCGCCAGCAGTGAGTTCGGTCAATTCCATGAGCAGTTCTTC
>NA|NA|TRBJ2-3|TRBV9
CASSVEGTSTDTQYF
TGTGCCAGCAGCGTAGAAGGGACTAGCACAGATACGCAGTATTTT
>NA|NA|TRBJ1-1|TRBV5-1
CASSPLTGSGTEAFF
TGCGCCAGCAGCCCCCTGACAGGTTCGGGAACTGAAGCTTTCTTT
>NA|NA|TRBJ2-2|TRBV5-1
CASSWRLAGTGELFF
TGCGCCAGCAGCTGGCGCCTGGCGGGCACCGGGGAGCTGTTTTTT
>NA|TRBD1|TRBJ1-1|TRBV30
CAWRGQGWMNTEAFF
TGTGCCTGGAGGGGACAGGGTTGGATGAACACTGAAGCTTTCTTT
>NA|TRBD1|TRBJ1-6|TRBV10-3
CAISGAGQGIGRDSPLHF
TGTGCCATCAGTGGGGCGGGACAGGGTATTGGACGGGATTCACCCCTCCACTTT
>few|NA|TRBJ2-7|TRBV5-4
CASSQAGERPHEQYF
TGTGCCAGCAGCCAGGCAGGGGAAAGGCCCCACGAGCAGTACTTC
>NA|NA|TRBJ2-7|TRBV5-1
CASSPVGRGTYEQYF
TGCGCCAGCAGCCCCGTGGGGCGGGGAACCTACGAGCAGTACTTC
>NA|NA|TRBJ2-5|TRBV10-2
CASSELDMGGETQYF
TGCGCCAGCAGTGAGTTAGACATGGGAGGAGAGACCCAGTACTTC
>NA|TRBD1|TRBJ1-1|TRBV5-5
CASSLGTGHTEAFF
TGTGCCAGCAGCTTGGGGACAGGGCACACTGAAGCTTTCTTT
>NA|NA|TRBJ2-5|TRBV4-1
CASSHVQETQYF
TGCGCCAGCAGCCACGTACAAGAGACCCAGTACTTC
>NA|NA|TRBJ1-2|TRBV29-1
CSVRDYGYTF
TGCAGCGTTCGGGACTATGGCTACACCTTC
>once|NA|TRBJ1-1|TRBV5-4
CASSPGGLNTEAFF
TGTGCCAGCAGCCCCGGAGGGTTAAACACTGAAGCTTTCTTT
>NA|TRBD1|TRBJ2-7|TRBV19
CASSQGTGTYEQYF
TGTGCCAGTAGTCAAGGGACAGGGACCTACGAGCAGTACTTC
>NA|NA|TRBJ2-7|TRBV5-4
CASSLTGGRYEQYF
TGTGCCAGCAGCCTTACCGGGGGGCGGTACGAGCAGTACTTC
>NA|NA|TRBJ2-7|TRBV19
CASSVPGAYEQYF
TGTGCCAGTAGTGTCCCAGGGGCCTACGAGCAGTACTTC
>few|NA|TRBJ1-1|TRBV5-1
CASSLSRTEAFF
TGCGCCAGCAGCTTGTCCCGCACTGAAGCTTTCTTT
>NA|NA|TRBJ1-5|TRBV28
CASSLVGRSIKPQHF
TGTGCCAGCAGTTTAGTAGGCAGGTCCATCAAGCCCCAGCATTTT
>NA|NA|TRBJ2-3|TRBV11-2
CASSWIDRVLDTQYF
TGTGCCAGCAGCTGGATTGACCGGGTGTTGGATACGCAGTATTTT
>few|NA|TRBJ1-2|TRBV6-1
CASSVLGAAGYTF
TGTGCCAGCAGTGTTTTGGGGGCCGCTGGCTACACCTTC
>NA|TRBD1|TRBJ1-5|TRBV7-2
CASSLRGQDSNQPQHF
TGTGCCAGCAGCTTAAGGGGACAGGATAGCAATCAGCCCCAGCATTTT
>NA|NA|TRBJ1-1|TRBV6-1
CASRGGDLNTEAFF
TGTGCCAGCAGGGGGGGGGACTTAAACACTGAAGCTTTCTTT
>NA|NA|TRBJ1-2|TRBV27
CASSFVGGYGYTF
TGTGCCAGCAGTTTCGTAGGGGGCTATGGCTACACCTTC
>NA|TRBD1|TRBJ2-7|TRBV10-2
CASSEPGTGHPYEQYF
TGCGCCAGCAGTGAGCCGGGGACAGGACACCCCTACGAGCAGTACTTC
>NA|TRBD1|TRBJ2-7|TRBV23-1
CASSRPPGQGKGEQYF
TGCGCCAGCAGTCGACCCCCGGGACAGGGGAAGGGGGAGCAGTACTTC
>few|NA|TRBJ1-2|TRBV19
CASSMGVGTGGYTF
TGTGCCAGTAGTATGGGTGTAGGTACGGGAGGCTACACCTTC
>few|TRBD2|TRBJ2-6|TRBV10-3
CAISPSGGPLLDANVLTF
TGTGCCATCAGTCCTAGCGGGGGCCCCCTTCTCGACGCCAACGTCCTGACTTTC